This TCR beta chain came from a study of T cells in Graves' hyperthyroidism and ophthalmopathy. Study-level results: Most clonotypes that expanded in the thyroid above 0.001 also showed up in blood.

The germline V gene has CDR1 DFQATT and CDR2 SNEGSKA (reference sequence). The germline V and J ends were trimmed by 2 bases and 3 bases, with 5 bases remaining between them. The CDR3 covers 12 residues. TCR beta CDR3 regions were amplified from RNA. Researchers ran a first-round RT-PCR on the TCR CDR3 using the HTBI primer set. TCRdb re-derived calls from the multiplex PCR reads in MiXCR, one entry per CDR3 protein. Here the sample spans around 450,000 distinct CDR3 sequences, approximately 15% being singletons. Remarks on this clonotype: The antigen is undetermined.

Reasons for excluding patients were uncontrolled infection, other autoimmune disease, pregnancy or lactation. Diagnoses were established using clinical symptoms, serum thyroxine and TRAb, thyroid ultrasound and orbital computed tomography. Fresh peripheral blood, about 10 ml of it, supplied the PBMCs. The receptor's source is a woman younger than 35 with Graves' hyperthyroidism. The material sequenced was blood. The V gene is TRBV20-1, the J gene TRBJ1-5; D gene uncertain. CDR3 sequence (DNA): TGCAGTGCTAGATTGTCCAATCAGCCCCAGCATTTT. Amino acids: CSARLSNQPQHF.